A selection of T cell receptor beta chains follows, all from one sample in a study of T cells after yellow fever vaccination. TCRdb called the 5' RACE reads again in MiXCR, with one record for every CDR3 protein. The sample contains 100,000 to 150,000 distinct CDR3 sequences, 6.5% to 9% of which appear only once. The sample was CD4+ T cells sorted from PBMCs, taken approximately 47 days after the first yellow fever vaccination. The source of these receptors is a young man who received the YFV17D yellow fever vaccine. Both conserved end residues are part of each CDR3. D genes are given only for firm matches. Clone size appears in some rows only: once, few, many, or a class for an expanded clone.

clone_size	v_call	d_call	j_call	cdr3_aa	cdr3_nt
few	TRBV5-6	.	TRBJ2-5	CASNRPNQETQYF	TGTGCCAGCAACCGGCCCAACCAAGAGACCCAGTACTTC
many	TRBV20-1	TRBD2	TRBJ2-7	CSARDPSGNSYEQYF	TGCAGTGCTAGAGATCCTAGCGGGAACTCCTACGAGCAGTACTTC
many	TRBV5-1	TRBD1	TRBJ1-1	CASSWDRGGTEAFF	TGCGCCAGCAGCTGGGACAGGGGTGGAACTGAAGCTTTCTTT
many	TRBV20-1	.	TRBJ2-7	CSARPGGPYEQYF	TGCAGTGCTAGGCCCGGGGGACCCTACGAGCAGTACTTC
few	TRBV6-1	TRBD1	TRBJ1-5	CASRDRDHQPQHF	TGTGCCAGCAGGGACAGGGACCATCAGCCCCAGCATTTT
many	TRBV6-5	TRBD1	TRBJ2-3	CASSSGQGASGADTQYF	TGTGCCAGCAGTTCTGGACAGGGGGCGAGTGGAGCAGATACGCAGTATTTT
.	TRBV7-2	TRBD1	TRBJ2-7	CASSGRTGAQGEQYF	TGTGCCAGCTCCGGCCGGACAGGGGCCCAAGGGGAGCAGTACTTC
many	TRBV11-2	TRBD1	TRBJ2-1	CASSPRTGGYSNSYNEQFF	TGTGCCAGCAGCCCCCGGACAGGGGGCTACTCCAACTCCTACAATGAGCAGTTCTTC
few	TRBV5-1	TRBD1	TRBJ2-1	CASSLQSAGTGTYNEQFF	TGCGCCAGCAGCTTGCAATCGGCCGGGACAGGGACCTACAATGAGCAGTTCTTC
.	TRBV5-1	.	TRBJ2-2	CASSSQSPGELFF	TGCGCCAGCAGTTCACAGTCCCCCGGGGAGCTGTTTTTT
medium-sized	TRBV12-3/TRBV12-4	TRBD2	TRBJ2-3	CASSFGGAGDTQYF	TGTGCCAGCAGTTTCGGGGGGGCCGGAGATACGCAGTATTTT
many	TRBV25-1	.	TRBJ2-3	CASSGTGRPRTDTQYF	TGTGCCAGCAGTGGGACTGGGCGACCTCGGACAGATACGCAGTATTTT
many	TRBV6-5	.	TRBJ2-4	CASSYPGGKNIQYF	TGTGCCAGCAGTTACCCCGGAGGCAAAAACATTCAGTACTTC
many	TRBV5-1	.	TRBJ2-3	CASSPAGHPDTQYF	TGCGCCAGCAGCCCGGCCGGACATCCAGATACGCAGTATTTT
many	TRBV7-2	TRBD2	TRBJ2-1	CASSLGGGNEQFF	TGTGCCAGCAGCTTAGGGGGGGGGAATGAGCAGTTCTTC
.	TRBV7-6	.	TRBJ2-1	CASSLVGGLYNEQFF	TGTGCCAGCAGCTTAGTCGGGGGGCTATACAATGAGCAGTTCTTC
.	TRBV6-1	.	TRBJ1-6	CASSRRAGADNSPLHF	TGTGCCAGCAGCCGACGGGCGGGGGCTGATAATTCACCCCTCCACTTT
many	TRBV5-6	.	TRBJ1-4	CASSLLQLSTNEKLFF	TGTGCCAGCAGCTTGTTGCAGCTATCAACTAATGAAAAACTGTTTTTT
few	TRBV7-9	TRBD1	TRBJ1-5	CASSRGGTGLLNQPQHF	TGTGCCAGCAGCCGGGGGGGGACAGGGCTCCTCAATCAGCCCCAGCATTTT
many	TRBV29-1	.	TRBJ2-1	CSVKGVLNGNEQFF	TGCAGCGTGAAGGGGGTTTTAAATGGAAATGAGCAGTTCTTC
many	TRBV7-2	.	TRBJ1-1	CASSGARGGTNTEAFF	TGTGCCAGCAGTGGGGCCCGGGGGGGAACGAACACTGAAGCTTTCTTT
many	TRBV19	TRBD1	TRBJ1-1	CASSDRDSEAFF	TGTGCCAGTAGTGACCGGGACAGTGAAGCTTTCTTT
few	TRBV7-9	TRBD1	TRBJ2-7	CASSSKPDRFSYEQYF	TGTGCCAGCAGCTCTAAGCCGGACAGGTTCTCCTACGAGCAGTACTTC
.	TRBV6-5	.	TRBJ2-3	CASSSAGRGDTQYF	TGTGCCAGCAGTTCCGCTGGGAGGGGGGATACGCAGTATTTT
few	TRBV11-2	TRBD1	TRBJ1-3	CASSRVGARTGTSGNTIYF	TGTGCCAGCAGCCGAGTGGGGGCGAGGACAGGAACCTCTGGAAACACCATATATTTT
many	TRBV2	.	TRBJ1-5	CASVGSGQPQHF	TGTGCCAGCGTTGGGAGCGGTCAGCCCCAGCATTTT
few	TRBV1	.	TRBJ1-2	CTSSRVIGYTF	TGCACCAGCAGCCGCGTCATCGGCTACACCTTC
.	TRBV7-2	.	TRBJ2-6	CASRAKTLSGANVLTF	TGTGCCAGCAGAGCTAAGACCCTCTCTGGGGCCAACGTCCTGACTTTC
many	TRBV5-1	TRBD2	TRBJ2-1	CASSLDGGDNEQFF	TGCGCCAGCAGCTTGGACGGGGGGGACAATGAGCAGTTCTTC
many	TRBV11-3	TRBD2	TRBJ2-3	CASSFGGGVTDTQYF	TGTGCCAGCAGCTTCGGCGGGGGAGTCACAGATACGCAGTATTTT
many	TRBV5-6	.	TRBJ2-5	CASSAGFQETQYF	TGTGCCAGCAGCGCAGGGTTCCAAGAGACCCAGTACTTC
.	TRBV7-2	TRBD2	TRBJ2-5	CASSLLGGGARAAQYF	TGTGCCAGCAGCTTACTTGGCGGGGGGGCCAGGGCTGCCCAGTACTTC
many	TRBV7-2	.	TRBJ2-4	CASSPQEMGIQYF	TGTGCCAGCAGCCCGCAGGAAATGGGCATTCAGTACTTC
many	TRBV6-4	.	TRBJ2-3	CASSDRGSTDTQYF	TGTGCCAGCAGTGACCGGGGTAGCACAGATACGCAGTATTTT
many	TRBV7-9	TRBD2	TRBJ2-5	CASRGGRVAGARETQYF	TGTGCCAGCAGAGGGGGACGGGTAGCGGGGGCTCGAGAGACCCAGTACTTC
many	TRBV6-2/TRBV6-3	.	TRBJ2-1	CASSPSGGVDEQFF	TGTGCCAGCAGCCCATCCGGAGGGGTCGATGAGCAGTTCTTC
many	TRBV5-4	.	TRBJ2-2	CASRPDSHRELFF	TGTGCCAGCAGACCAGACAGCCACCGGGAGCTGTTTTTT
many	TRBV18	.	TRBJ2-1	CASSPRGLDEQFF	TGTGCCAGCTCACCCCGGGGGTTGGATGAGCAGTTCTTC
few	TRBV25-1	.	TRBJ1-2	CASRNRESYGYTF	TGTGCCAGCAGGAATCGGGAGTCCTATGGCTACACCTTC